This TCR beta chain was obtained from a study of T cells in Graves' hyperthyroidism and ophthalmopathy. Study outcomes and limitations: Among clonotypes expanded in thyroid above 0.001, most were also found in blood. A model using 13 V-J features told ophthalmopathy apart from stable hyperthyroidism. The model's output predicted ophthalmopathy at a median of 6.5 months prior to onset.

This clonotype was observed a handful of times. The antigen is undetermined. From RNA transcripts, TCR beta CDR3 regions were amplified. The study used the HTBI primer set for a first-round RT-PCR of the TCR CDR3. TCRdb re-called the multiplex PCR reads with MiXCR, one entry per CDR3 protein. The sample contains some 500,000 distinct CDR3 sequences, about 15% of which appear only once. V dropped 4 bases and J dropped 5; count of bases not matched to a gene: 9. The CDR3 runs 15 residues. The V gene's germline CDR1 is KGHDR and CDR2 SFDVKD. Any patient presenting with uncontrolled infection, other autoimmune disease, pregnancy or lactation was left out.

This receptor was taken from a woman aged 30 to 39 with Graves' ophthalmopathy. The chain has TRBV24-1 and TRBJ2-7; 8 bases line up with TRBD1. The sample was blood. In DNA form, the CDR3 reads TGTGCCACCAGTGACCCGACAGGGGTCGTGGACGAGCAGTACTTC. This encodes CATSDPTGVVDEQYF.